The rows below give T cell receptor beta chains drawn from one sample of a study of blood T cell repertoires in COVID-19. The assay was immunoSEQ multiplex PCR, and TCRdb's table has in-frame clones only and misses some. This table has just under 20,000 clones, about 85% appearing once. Sequenced: peripheral blood. These receptors were obtained from a human donor with active COVID-19. The donor label of this sample is uncertain. CDR3s include the opening cysteine and the closing phenylalanine or tryptophan. The order of the fields is J gene, clone size, V gene, D gene, CDR3 protein, CDR3 DNA. The D gene is left open where the match is weak. Clone size is stated in some rows and not others, as once, few, many or a class when expanded.

>TRBJ2-1|-|TRBV5-6|TRBD2
CASSLWASGHNEQFF
TGTGCCAGCAGCTTGTGGGCTAGCGGGCACAATGAGCAGTTCTTC
>TRBJ2-2|-|TRBV27|TRBD2
CASSLSNGAGGAGELFF
TGTGCCAGCAGTTTATCGAACGGGGCGGGAGGCGCCGGGGAGCTGTTTTTT
>TRBJ1-1|-|TRBV15|TRBD1
CATSRDRGEAFF
TGTGCCACCAGCAGGGACAGGGGGGAAGCTTTCTTT
>TRBJ2-5|-|TRBV19|-
CASSGAGHQETQYF
TGTGCCAGTAGTGGCGCAGGGCACCAAGAGACCCAGTACTTC
>TRBJ2-7|-|TRBV28|TRBD2
CASSPTSGRGYEQYF
TGTGCCAGCAGTCCGACTAGCGGGAGAGGGTACGAGCAGTACTTC
>TRBJ2-3|once|TRBV19|TRBD1
CASIEDRARPDTQYF
TGTGCCAGTATCGAGGACAGGGCTCGCCCAGATACGCAGTATTTT
>TRBJ1-6|-|TRBV7-2|-
CASSLGGARNSPLHF
TGTGCCAGCAGCTTAGGCGGGGCTCGGAATTCACCCCTCCACTTT
>TRBJ1-5|-|TRBV14|-
CASSPQTGPFNQPQHF
TGTGCCAGCAGCCCGCAAACAGGGCCCTTCAATCAGCCCCAGCATTTT
>TRBJ1-6|once|TRBV6-6|-
CASSYPEVGTPLHF
TGTGCCAGCAGTTACCCGGAGGTCGGTACACCCCTCCACTTT
>TRBJ2-2|-|TRBV6-1|-
CASSEQSVKPTGELFF
TGTGCCAGCAGTGAACAAAGCGTCAAACCCACCGGGGAGCTGTTTTTT
>TRBJ2-7|-|TRBV2|TRBD1
CASSVTGAYEQYF
TGTGCCAGCAGTGTGACAGGGGCCTACGAGCAGTACTTC
>TRBJ1-1|-|TRBV30|-
CAWSGWGRSEAFF
TGTGCCTGGAGTGGATGGGGGCGGTCTGAAGCTTTCTTT
>TRBJ1-1|-|TRBV4-1|-
CASSQEMRGRTEAFF
TGCGCCAGCAGCCAAGAAATGCGTGGTCGAACTGAAGCTTTCTTT
>TRBJ2-5|-|TRBV2|TRBD2
CASRVAGAETQYF
TGTGCCAGCAGGGTAGCGGGGGCGGAGACCCAGTACTTC
>TRBJ2-5|once|TRBV5-4|TRBD1
CASSRDSSSQETQYF
TGTGCCAGCAGCAGGGACAGTTCCTCCCAAGAGACCCAGTACTTC
>TRBJ2-5|once|TRBV19|-
CASSIEGGPGTQYF
TGTGCCAGTAGTATAGAGGGGGGTCCGGGGACCCAGTACTTC